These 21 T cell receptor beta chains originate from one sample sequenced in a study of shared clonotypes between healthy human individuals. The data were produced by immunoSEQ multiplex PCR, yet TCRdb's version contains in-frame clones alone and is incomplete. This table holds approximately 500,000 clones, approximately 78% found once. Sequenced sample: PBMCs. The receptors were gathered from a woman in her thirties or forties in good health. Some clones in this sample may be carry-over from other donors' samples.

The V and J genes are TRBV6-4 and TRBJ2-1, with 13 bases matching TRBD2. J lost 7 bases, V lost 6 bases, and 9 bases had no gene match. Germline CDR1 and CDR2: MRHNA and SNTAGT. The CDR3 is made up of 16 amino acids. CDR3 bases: TGTGCCAGCAGCCTTCACGGGACTAGCGGGATAAATGAGCAGTTCTTC. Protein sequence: CASSLHGTSGINEQFF.

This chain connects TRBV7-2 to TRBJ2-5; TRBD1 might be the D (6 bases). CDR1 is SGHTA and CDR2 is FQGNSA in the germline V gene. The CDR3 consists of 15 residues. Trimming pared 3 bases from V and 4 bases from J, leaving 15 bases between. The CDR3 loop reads CASSFRLGRGETQYF. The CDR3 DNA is TGTGCCAGCAGCTTCCGCCTCGGCAGGGGAGAGACCCAGTACTTC.

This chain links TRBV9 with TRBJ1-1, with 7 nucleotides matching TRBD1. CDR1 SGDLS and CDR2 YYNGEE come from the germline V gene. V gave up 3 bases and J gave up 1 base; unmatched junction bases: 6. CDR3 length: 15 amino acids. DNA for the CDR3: TGTGCCAGCAGCGCCCGCCAGGGGGGGAACACTGAAGCTTTCTTT. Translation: CASSARQGGNTEAFF. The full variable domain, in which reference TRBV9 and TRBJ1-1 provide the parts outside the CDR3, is DSGVTQTPKHLITATGQRVTLRCSPRSGDLSVYWYQQSLDQGLQFLIQYYNGEERAKGNILERFSAQQFPDLHSELNLSSLELGDSALYFCASSARQGGNTEAFFGQGTRLTVV.

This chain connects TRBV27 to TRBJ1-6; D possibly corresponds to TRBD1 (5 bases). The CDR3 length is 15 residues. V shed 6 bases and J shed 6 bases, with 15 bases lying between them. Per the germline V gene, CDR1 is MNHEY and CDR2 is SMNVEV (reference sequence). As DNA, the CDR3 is TGTGCCAGCAGGCCCCCGGGACGTTCTAATTCACCCCTCCACTTT. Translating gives CASRPPGRSNSPLHF.

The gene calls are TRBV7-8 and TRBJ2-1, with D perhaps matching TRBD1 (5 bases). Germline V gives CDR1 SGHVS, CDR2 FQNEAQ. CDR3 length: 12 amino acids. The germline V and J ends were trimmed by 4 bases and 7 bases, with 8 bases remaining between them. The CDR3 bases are TGTGCCAGCAGCTCGGACACGAATGAGCAGTTCTTC. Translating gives CASSSDTNEQFF.

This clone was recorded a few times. The CDR3 coding sequence is TGTGCCAGCGCTTACGATGGGAGGCGAACTAATGAAAAACTGTTTTTT. Translating gives CASAYDGRRTNEKLFF. The chain links TRBV7-9 to TRBJ1-4; D is unclear. Germline V lookup: CDR1 SEHNR, CDR2 FQNEAQ (reference sequence). This CDR3 region has 16 residues. V lost 8 bases and J lost 1, with 17 bases in between.

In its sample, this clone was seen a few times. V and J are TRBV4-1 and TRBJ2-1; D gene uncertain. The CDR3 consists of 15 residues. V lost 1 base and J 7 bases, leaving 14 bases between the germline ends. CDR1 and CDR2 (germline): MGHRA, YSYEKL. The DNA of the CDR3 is TGCGCCAGCAGCCAAGTCCCTGGCGTGCCTAATGAGCAGTTCTTC. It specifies CASSQVPGVPNEQFF.

The CDR3 region is CASNPAQGPQETQYF. CDR3 nucleotide sequence: TGTGCCAGCAACCCTGCTCAGGGGCCCCAAGAGACCCAGTACTTC. V is TRBV7-9 and J is TRBJ2-5; D is possibly TRBD1 (6 bases). This CDR3 region has 15 residues. V lost 7 bases to trimming and J lost 1 base, with 16 bases between them. Germline CDR1 SEHNR, CDR2 FQNEAQ (reference sequence). The full variable domain, completed using reference TRBV7-9 and TRBJ2-5, is DTGVSQNPRHKITKRGQNVTFRCDPISEHNRLYWYRQTLGQGPEFLTYFQNEAQLEKSRLLSDRFSAERPKGSFSTLEIQRTEQGDSAMYLCASNPAQGPQETQYFGPGTRLLVL.

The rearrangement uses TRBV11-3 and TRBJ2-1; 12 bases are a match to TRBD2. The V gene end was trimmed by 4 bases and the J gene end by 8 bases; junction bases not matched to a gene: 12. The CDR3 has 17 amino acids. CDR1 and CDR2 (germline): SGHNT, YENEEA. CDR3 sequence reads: CASSYTLTSGSNYEQFF. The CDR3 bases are TGTGCCAGCAGCTATACCCTGACTAGCGGGAGTAACTATGAGCAGTTCTTC.

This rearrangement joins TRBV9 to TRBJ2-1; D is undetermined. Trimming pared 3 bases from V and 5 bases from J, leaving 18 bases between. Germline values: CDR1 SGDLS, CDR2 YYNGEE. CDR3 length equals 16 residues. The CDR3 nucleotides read TGTGCCAGCAGCGGGAACTGGGCAGATAACAACAATGAGCAGTTCTTC. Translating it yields CASSGNWADNNNEQFF.

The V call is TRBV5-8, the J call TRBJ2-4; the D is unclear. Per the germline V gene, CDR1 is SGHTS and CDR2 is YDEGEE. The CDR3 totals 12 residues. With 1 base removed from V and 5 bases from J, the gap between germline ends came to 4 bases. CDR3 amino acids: CASSLTQNIQYF. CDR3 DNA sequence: TGTGCCAGCAGCTTGACTCAAAACATTCAGTACTTC.

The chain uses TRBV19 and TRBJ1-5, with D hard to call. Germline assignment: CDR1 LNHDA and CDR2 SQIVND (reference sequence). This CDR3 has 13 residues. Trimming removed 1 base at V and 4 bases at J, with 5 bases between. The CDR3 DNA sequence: TGTGCCAGTAGTATAGCCAAAAATCAGCCCCAGCATTTT. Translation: CASSIAKNQPQHF.

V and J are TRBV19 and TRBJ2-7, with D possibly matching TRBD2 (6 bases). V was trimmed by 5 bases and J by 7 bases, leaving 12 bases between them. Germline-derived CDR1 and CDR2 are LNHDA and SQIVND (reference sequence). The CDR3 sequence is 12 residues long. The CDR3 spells CASSVQAGEQYF. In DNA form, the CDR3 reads TGTGCCAGTAGTGTGCAGGCGGGGGAGCAGTACTTC.

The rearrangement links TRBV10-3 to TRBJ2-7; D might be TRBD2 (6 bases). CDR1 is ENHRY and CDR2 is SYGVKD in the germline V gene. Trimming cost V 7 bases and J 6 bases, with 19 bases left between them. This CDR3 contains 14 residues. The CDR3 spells CAITPGSPQAEQYF. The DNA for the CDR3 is TGTGCCATCACTCCCGGGAGTCCGCAGGCCGAGCAGTACTTC.

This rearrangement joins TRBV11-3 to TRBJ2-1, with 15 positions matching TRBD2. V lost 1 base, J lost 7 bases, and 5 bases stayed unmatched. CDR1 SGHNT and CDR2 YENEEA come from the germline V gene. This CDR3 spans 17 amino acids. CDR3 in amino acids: CASSLGSGTSGRNEQFF. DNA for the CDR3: TGTGCCAGCAGCTTAGGGTCCGGGACTAGCGGGAGGAATGAGCAGTTCTTC.

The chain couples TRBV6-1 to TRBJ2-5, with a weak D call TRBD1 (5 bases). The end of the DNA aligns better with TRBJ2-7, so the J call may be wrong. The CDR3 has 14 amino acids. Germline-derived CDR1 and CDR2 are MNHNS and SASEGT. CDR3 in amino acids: CASSTMTDSYEQYF. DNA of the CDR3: TGTGCCAGCAGTACGATGACAGACTCCTACGAGCAGTACTTC.

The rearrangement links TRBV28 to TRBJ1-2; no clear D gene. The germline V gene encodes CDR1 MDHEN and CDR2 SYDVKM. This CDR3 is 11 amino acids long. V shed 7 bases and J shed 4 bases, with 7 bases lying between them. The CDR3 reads CASTQGYGYTF. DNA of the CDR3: TGTGCCAGCACACAAGGCTATGGCTACACCTTC.

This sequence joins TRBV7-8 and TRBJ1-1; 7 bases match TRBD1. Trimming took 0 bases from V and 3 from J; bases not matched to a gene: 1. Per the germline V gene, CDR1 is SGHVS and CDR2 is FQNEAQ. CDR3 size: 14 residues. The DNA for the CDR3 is TGTGCCAGCAGCTTAGCAGGGGGCTACACTGAAGCTTTCTTT. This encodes CASSLAGGYTEAFF.

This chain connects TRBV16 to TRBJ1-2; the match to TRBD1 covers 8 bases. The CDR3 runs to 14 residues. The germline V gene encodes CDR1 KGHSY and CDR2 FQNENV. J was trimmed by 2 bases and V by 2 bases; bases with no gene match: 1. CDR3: CASSQGQGNYGYTF. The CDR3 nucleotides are TGTGCCAGCAGCCAAGGACAGGGCAACTATGGCTACACCTTC.

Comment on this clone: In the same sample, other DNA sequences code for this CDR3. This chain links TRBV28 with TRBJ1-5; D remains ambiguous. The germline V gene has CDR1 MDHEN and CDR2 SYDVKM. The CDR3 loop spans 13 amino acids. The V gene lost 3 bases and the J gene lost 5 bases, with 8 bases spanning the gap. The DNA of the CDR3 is TGTGCCAGCAGTTTCGAACCTGATCAGCCCCAGCATTTT. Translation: CASSFEPDQPQHF.

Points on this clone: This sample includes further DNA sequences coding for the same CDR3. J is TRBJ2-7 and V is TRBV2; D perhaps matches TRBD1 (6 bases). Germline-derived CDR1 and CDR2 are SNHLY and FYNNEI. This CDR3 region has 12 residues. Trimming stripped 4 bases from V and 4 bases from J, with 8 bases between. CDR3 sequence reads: CASSAQGYEQYF. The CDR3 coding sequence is TGTGCCAGCAGTGCACAGGGTTACGAGCAGTACTTC.